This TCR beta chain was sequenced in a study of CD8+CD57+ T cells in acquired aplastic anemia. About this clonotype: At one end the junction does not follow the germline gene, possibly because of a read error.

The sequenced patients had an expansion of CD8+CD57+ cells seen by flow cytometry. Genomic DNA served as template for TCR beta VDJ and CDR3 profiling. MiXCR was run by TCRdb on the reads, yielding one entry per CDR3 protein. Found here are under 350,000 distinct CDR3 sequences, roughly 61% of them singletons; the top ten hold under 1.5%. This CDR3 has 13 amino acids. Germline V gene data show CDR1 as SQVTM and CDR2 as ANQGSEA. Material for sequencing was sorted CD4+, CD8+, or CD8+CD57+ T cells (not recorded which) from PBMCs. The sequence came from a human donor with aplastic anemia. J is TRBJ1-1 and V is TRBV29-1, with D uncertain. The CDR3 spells CSVEGVMYTETFF. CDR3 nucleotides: TGCAGCGTTGAGGGAGTCATGTACACTGAAACTTTCTTT. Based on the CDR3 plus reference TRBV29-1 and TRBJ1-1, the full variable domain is SAVISQKPSRDICQRGTSLTIQCQVDSQVTMMFWYRQQPGQSLTLIATANQGSEATYESGFVIDKFPISRPNLTFSTLTVSNMSPEDSSIYLCSVEGVMYTETFFGQGTRLTVV.